This T cell receptor (beta chain) was sequenced in a study of blood T cell repertoires in COVID-19. V lost 7 bases and J lost 6, with 11 bases in between. The CDR3 length is 12 residues. Only in-frame clones appear in the TCRdb table, and some are missing; sequencing was by immunoSEQ multiplex PCR. The sample has around 100,000 clones, 75% to 90% seen once. The gene calls are TRBV12-3 or TRBV12-4 and TRBJ2-3; a weak D match, TRBD2 (6 bases). The sequencing input was peripheral blood. The source is a human donor in a cohort sampled during active or convalescent COVID-19. DNA of the CDR3: TGTGCCAGCACCCCAAGCGGGGATACGCAGTATTTT. It is translated as CASTPSGDTQYF.